This T cell receptor (beta chain) emerged from a study of cytomegalovirus exposure and HLA in healthy donors. Study-level background: Early release data held approximately 81 million unique TCRs from HLA-typed donors. Broader study findings: In a later analysis, V- and J-gene trimming of beta chains associated with a DCLRE1C missense variant, replicated independently.

For this clone: What it binds is not known.

The CDR3 is 16 amino acids. Between the trimmed V and J ends, which lost 5 bases and 4 bases, there was a span of 18 bases. Germline-derived CDR1 and CDR2 are MNHEY and SMNVEV (reference sequence). 13 Jbeta primers and 60 Vbeta primers were used for the PCR. The protocol was immunoSEQ multiplex PCR, while the TCRdb copy is restricted to in-frame clones and leaves out a portion. The sample contains roughly 170,000 clones, about 80% of which appear only once. The source of this sequence is a man aged 30 to 45 in good health and CMV-seropositive. What was sequenced was PBMCs. The genes are TRBV27 and TRBJ2-1; perhaps TRBD2 as D (6 bases). CDR3 loop: CASSKPPGLSYNEQFF. The DNA for the CDR3 is TGTGCCAGCAGTAAACCACCGGGACTCTCATACAATGAGCAGTTCTTC.